These 16 T cell receptor beta chains came from one sample sequenced in a study of spatial heterogeneity in lung cancer. Study results and caveats: Counts of expanded intratumoral alpha and beta TCRs tracked tumor mutation counts.

No cognate antigen is known for these TCRs. TCRdb re-derived calls from the 5' RACE reads in MiXCR, one entry per CDR3 protein. The table has roughly 10,000 distinct CDR3 sequences, 6% to 9.5% seen once. Time point described: sample taken at primary tumor resection. Material: lung tumor tissue, obtained at surgery. These receptors were collected from a female donor with early-stage non-small cell lung cancer.

This clonotype occurred many times. The chain uses TRBV7-9 and TRBJ2-5; D gene uncertain. The V end lost 3 bases, the J end lost 0 bases, and 2 bases lay between the germline ends. Germline lookup yields CDR1 SEHNR and CDR2 FQNEAQ (reference sequence). The CDR3 sequence is 12 residues long. The CDR3 protein is CASSFDQETQYF. CDR3 coding DNA: TGTGCCAGCAGCTTCGACCAAGAGACCCAGTACTTC.

This clonotype has at least ten counts. The chain combines TRBV28 with TRBJ2-3, with TRBD2 as a possible D gene (7 bases). This CDR3 region has 17 residues. Trimming pared 7 bases from V and 6 bases from J, leaving 26 bases between. Germline CDR1 is MDHEN and CDR2 is SYDVKM. The CDR3 region has the DNA TGTGCCAGCAACCCGCTAGCGGCCCAACAAGACAGGGATACGCAGTATTTT. It yields the protein CASNPLAAQQDRDTQYF.

Many counts were recorded for this clonotype. The rearrangement uses TRBV11-2 and TRBJ1-2; 8 bases map to TRBD1. The junction had 16 bases not matched to a gene; V was cut back by 2 bases and J by 2 bases. Germline assignment: CDR1 SGHAT and CDR2 FQNNGV. This CDR3 is built from 19 residues. The DNA of the CDR3 is TGTGCCAGCAGCTTAAGGGGCCTCGGACAGGGACAAATCAACTATGGCTACACCTTC. This gives the protein CASSLRGLGQGQINYGYTF.

Concerning this clonotype itself: This may be a read error, as it is one base from a much larger clone. V and J are TRBV30 and TRBJ2-3; weak D call: TRBD1 (7 bases). The CDR3 has 13 residues. Germline V gene sequence: CDR1 GTSNPN, CDR2 SVGIG (reference sequence). The DNA for the CDR3 is TGTGCCCGGAGTAGACAGGGAGGAGATACGCAGTATTTT. It translates to CARSRQGGDTQYF.

With respect to this clonotype: A much more abundant neighbour one base away suggests this may be a read error. This CDR3 is CSTTTAPQHF. In nucleotides, the CDR3 is TGCAGTACAACGACAGCGCCCCAGCATTTT. The J gene is TRBJ1-5, the V gene TRBV20-1, with D tentatively TRBD1 (5 bases). CDR1 and CDR2 (germline): DFQATT, SNEGSKA (reference sequence). V lost 8 bases to trimming and J lost 9 bases, with 11 bases between them. The CDR3 contains 10 residues.

This clonotype was recorded at least ten times. The chain carries TRBV29-1 and TRBJ1-5; D is ambiguous. Germline-derived CDR1 and CDR2 are SQVTM and ANQGSEA. Trimming took off 5 bases at V and 5 bases at J, with 13 bases between the two ends. The CDR3 length is 13 residues. The CDR3 sequence: CSVPHAGYQPQHF. Here the CDR3 DNA reads TGCAGCGTTCCTCATGCAGGATATCAGCCCCAGCATTTT.

This clonotype is categorized as medium-sized. The gene calls are TRBV28 and TRBJ2-1; D remains unclear. The CDR3 extends over 14 amino acids. V shed 5 bases and J shed 7 bases, with 15 bases lying between them. Per germline, CDR1 MDHEN and CDR2 SYDVKM. The CDR3 spells CASSPGTVGNEQFF. CDR3 coding DNA: TGTGCCAGCAGTCCCGGTACGGTAGGTAATGAGCAGTTCTTC.

This clonotype showed up many times. V gene TRBV6-5 combines with J gene TRBJ2-7, with D perhaps being TRBD1 or TRBD2 (5 bases each). CDR1 and CDR2 from the germline V gene are MNHEY and SVGAGI. The CDR3 covers 15 residues. Between the trimmed V and J ends, which lost 6 bases and 2 bases, there was a span of 17 bases. The CDR3 DNA reads TGTGCCAGCAGACTTGACAGCCTCGGGGCCTACGAGCAGTACTTC. This codes for CASRLDSLGAYEQYF.

V usage is TRBV6-5 and J usage is TRBJ2-2, with D perhaps given as TRBD1 or TRBD2 (5 bases each). The V end was cut by 4 bases, the J end by 9 bases, with 18 bases between. This CDR3 has 15 residues. The V gene's germline CDR1 is MNHEY and CDR2 SVGAGI. CDR3 loop: CASSFFRGGGRELFF. The CDR3 DNA reads TGTGCCAGCAGTTTCTTCCGGGGCGGAGGCCGGGAGCTGTTTTTT.

CDR3 loop: CAASGTIADTQYF. The CDR3 DNA reads as TGTGCCGCCTCCGGGACTATTGCAGATACGCAGTATTTT. V gene TRBV19 combines with J gene TRBJ2-3; TRBD2 agrees at 7 bases. Unmatched junction bases numbered 9, after V lost 11 bases and J lost 4 bases. The CDR3 is 13 residues long. CDR1 LNHDA and CDR2 SQIVND come from the germline V gene (reference sequence). The whole variable domain, remainder taken from reference TRBV19 and TRBJ2-3, is DGGITQSPKYLFRKEGQNVTLSCEQNLNHDAMYWYRQDPGQGLRLIYYSQIVNDFQKGDIAEGYSVSREKKESFPLTVTSAQKNPTAFYLCAASGTIADTQYFGPGTRLTVL.

This clonotype was recorded at least ten times. V usage is TRBV28 and J usage is TRBJ1-2; 7 bases are a match to TRBD1. This CDR3 contains 14 residues. J lost 4 bases, V lost 6 bases, and 8 bases had no gene match. Germline V gene data show CDR1 as MDHEN and CDR2 as SYDVKM. Written as DNA, the CDR3 is TGTGCCAGCAGGAACAGGGGTATCCTCTATGGCTACACCTTC. The encoded protein is CASRNRGILYGYTF.

This clonotype was detected ten times or more. CDR3: CSVLGGDEETQYF. The CDR3 bases are TGCAGCGTACTAGGGGGCGACGAGGAGACCCAGTACTTC. This chain links TRBV29-1 with TRBJ2-5, with 7 nucleotides matching TRBD1. From germline, CDR1 is SQVTM and CDR2 ANQGSEA. The CDR3 is made up of 13 amino acids. With 6 bases clipped from V and 5 bases from J, the junction kept 9 bases outside the gene matches. The full variable domain, in which reference TRBV29-1 and TRBJ2-5 provide the parts outside the CDR3, is SAVISQKPSRDICQRGTSLTIQCQVDSQVTMMFWYRQQPGQSLTLIATANQGSEATYESGFVIDKFPISRPNLTFSTLTVSNMSPEDSSIYLCSVLGGDEETQYFGPGTRLLVL.

This clonotype was counted ten times or more. The chain links TRBV20-1 to TRBJ2-1; 10 nucleotides match TRBD2. Per germline, CDR1 DFQATT and CDR2 SNEGSKA (reference sequence). V gave up 4 bases and J gave up 2 bases; unmatched junction bases: 11. The CDR3 totals 17 residues. The CDR3 loop is CSATKLTGLAAYNEQFF. The CDR3 nucleotides read TGCAGTGCTACCAAACTCACCGGACTAGCGGCCTACAATGAGCAGTTCTTC.

This clonotype was observed at least ten times. This rearrangement joins TRBV7-6 to TRBJ1-6, with unresolved D. V lost 4 bases to trimming and J lost 4 bases, with 8 bases between them. The germline V gene has CDR1 SGHVS and CDR2 FNYEAQ. CDR3 length: 14 amino acids. CDR3 sequence: CASSSVRYNSPLHF. In DNA form, the CDR3 reads TGTGCCAGCAGCTCCGTACGGTATAATTCACCCCTCCACTTT.

This clonotype has more than one count but fewer than ten. The chain links TRBV7-2 to TRBJ1-2, with no clear D. Germline V gives CDR1 SGHTA, CDR2 FQGNSA. CDR3 length: 12 amino acids. V was shortened by 1 base and J by 4 bases, with 4 bases between the two germline ends. CDR3 protein: CASSLDPYGYTF. As DNA, the CDR3 is TGTGCCAGCAGCTTAGACCCCTATGGCTACACCTTC.

By share, this clonotype ranks as medium-sized (0.01 to 0.1%). This chain joins TRBV6-1 and TRBJ2-7, with TRBD1 matching over 7 bases. J was trimmed by 7 bases and V by 4 bases; bases with no gene match: 10. The CDR3 totals 14 residues. Germline V gene sequence: CDR1 MNHNS, CDR2 SASEGT. This CDR3 is CASSAGQDPGEQYF. The CDR3 DNA reads TGTGCCAGCAGTGCAGGACAGGATCCGGGGGAGCAGTACTTC.